The entry below describes one T cell receptor (beta chain). The sample is drawn from a study of chemoradiotherapy in HPV16-positive cancers. Profiling relied on immunoSEQ multiplex PCR, and the TCRdb table lists in-frame clones only, not all of them. The profile shows about 16,000 clones, roughly two thirds of them singletons. The CDR3 spans 12 residues. Germline assignment: CDR1 MDHEN and CDR2 SYDVKM. The V end was cut by 1 base, the J end by 6 bases, with 4 bases between. Repeated repertoire sampling spanned the course of chemoradiotherapy. This TCR was sampled from a human donor with HPV-associated anogenital cancer. The rearrangement joins TRBV28 to TRBJ1-5; D gene ambiguous. The sequences come from tumor tissue, collected from a patient who underwent chemoradiotherapy. The CDR3 reads CASSLLSQPQHF. In DNA, the CDR3 is TGTGCCAGCAGTTTATTAAGTCAGCCCCAGCATTTT. Full variable domain (missing parts from reference TRBV28 and TRBJ1-5): DVKVTQSSRYLVKRTGEKVFLECVQDMDHENMFWYRQDPGLGLRLIYFSYDVKMKEKGDIPEGYSVSREKKERFSLILESASTNQTSMYLCASSLLSQPQHFGDGTRLSIL.